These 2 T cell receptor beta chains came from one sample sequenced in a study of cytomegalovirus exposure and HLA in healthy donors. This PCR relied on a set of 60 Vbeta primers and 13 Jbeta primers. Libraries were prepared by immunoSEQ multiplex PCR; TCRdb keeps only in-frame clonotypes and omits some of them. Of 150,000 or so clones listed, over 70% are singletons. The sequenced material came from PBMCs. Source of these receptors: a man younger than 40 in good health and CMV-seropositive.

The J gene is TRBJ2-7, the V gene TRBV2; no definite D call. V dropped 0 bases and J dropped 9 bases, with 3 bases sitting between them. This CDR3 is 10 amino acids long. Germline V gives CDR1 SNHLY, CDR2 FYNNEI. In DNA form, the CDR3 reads TGTGCCAGCAGTGAAGCGCGGCAGTACTTC. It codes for CASSEARQYF. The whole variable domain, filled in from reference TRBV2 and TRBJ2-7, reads EPEVTQTPSHQVTQMGQEVILRCVPISNHLYFYWYRQILGQKVEFLVSFYNNEISEKSEIFDDQFSVERPDGSNFTLKIRSTKLEDSAMYFCASSEARQYFGPGTRLTVT.

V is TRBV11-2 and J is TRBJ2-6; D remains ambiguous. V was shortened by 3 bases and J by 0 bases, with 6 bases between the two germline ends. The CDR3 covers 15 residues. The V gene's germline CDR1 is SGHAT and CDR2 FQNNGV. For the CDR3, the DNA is TGTGCCAGCAGCTTCTTTCGCTCTGGGGCCAACGTCCTGACTTTC. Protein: CASSFFRSGANVLTF. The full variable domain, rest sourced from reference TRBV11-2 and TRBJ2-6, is EAGVAQSPRYKIIEKRQSVAFWCNPISGHATLYWYQQILGQGPKLLIQFQNNGVVDDSQLPKDRFSAERLKGVDSTLKIQPAKLEDSAVYLCASSFFRSGANVLTFGAGSRLTVL.